This is a list of T cell receptor beta chains from one sample in a study of blood T cells in healthy people across ages. One entry per CDR3 protein results from TCRdb running MiXCR on the 5' RACE reads. The sample consists of over 750,000 distinct CDR3 sequences, around 25% of them appearing once. These data were likewise used in another study, on T cells of mothers and their children.

What was sequenced was blood. The receptors derive from a boy younger than 18 in good health. Each CDR3 is given with its conserved first and last residue. A D gene is named only where the DNA matches it firmly. Clone size is not always given. Where it is, it says once, few, many or a class for expanded clones.

TRBJ2-2 | . | few | TRBV6-2/TRBV6-3 | CASRRGADTGELFF | TGTGCCAGCAGGAGGGGGGCAGACACCGGGGAGCTGTTTTTT
TRBJ1-2 | . | . | TRBV4-3 | CASSQGRRGAIDGYTF | TGCGCCAGCAGCCAAGGGAGACGGGGTGCTATCGATGGCTACACCTTC
TRBJ2-4 | . | few | TRBV28 | CASSGGPILAKNIQYF | TGTGCCAGCAGTGGGGGACCAATTCTAGCCAAAAACATTCAGTACTTC
TRBJ2-7 | . | few | TRBV9 | CASSVSLGTSYEQYF | TGTGCCAGCAGCGTTTCACTAGGCACGTCCTACGAGCAGTACTTC
TRBJ1-2 | TRBD1 | . | TRBV12-3/TRBV12-4 | CASTRTGDGYTF | TGTGCCAGCACCAGGACAGGGGACGGCTACACCTTC
TRBJ2-7 | . | . | TRBV11-3 | CASSSGSGYEQYF | TGTGCCAGCAGCTCCGGGTCGGGGTACGAGCAGTACTTC
TRBJ1-1 | . | . | TRBV27 | CASSLGLGLRNTEAFF | TGTGCCAGCAGCCTTGGCCTAGGTTTGAGGAACACTGAAGCTTTCTTT
TRBJ2-1 | . | few | TRBV20-1 | CSANKPLRNEQFF | TGCAGTGCTAATAAACCCCTCAGGAATGAGCAGTTCTTC
TRBJ1-1 | . | . | TRBV4-1 | CASSQDPWAGMNTEAFF | TGCGCCAGCAGCCAAGATCCCTGGGCGGGGATGAACACTGAAGCTTTCTTT
TRBJ2-7 | . | few | TRBV7-3 | CASSLGGKGLNEQYF | TGTGCCAGCAGCTTAGGCGGGAAGGGCCTGAACGAGCAGTACTTC
TRBJ1-1 | TRBD1 | many | TRBV27 | CASSLRGGWGTEAFF | TGTGCCAGCAGTTTGCGAGGGGGCTGGGGCACTGAAGCTTTCTTT
TRBJ2-7 | TRBD2 | few | TRBV12-3/TRBV12-4 | CASSPPRASGSVEQYF | TGTGCCAGCAGTCCCCCGAGGGCTAGCGGGAGTGTCGAGCAGTACTTC
TRBJ2-5 | TRBD2 | . | TRBV11-3 | CASSLWPSGGQETQYF | TGTGCCAGCAGCTTATGGCCTAGCGGGGGGCAAGAGACCCAGTACTTC
TRBJ2-5 | TRBD1 | . | TRBV20-1 | CSATGQGGETQYF | TGCAGTGCTACTGGACAGGGCGGGGAGACCCAGTACTTC
TRBJ2-7 | TRBD1 | . | TRBV11-3 | CASSLRSEGTGGGEQYF | TGTGCCAGCAGCTTAAGGTCTGAAGGGACAGGAGGGGGCGAGCAGTACTTC
TRBJ2-4 | TRBD1 | . | TRBV29-1 | CSVETGDGKNIQYF | TGCAGCGTAGAGACAGGGGACGGCAAAAACATTCAGTACTTC
TRBJ1-2 | . | few | TRBV7-2 | CASSFYRADGYTF | TGTGCCAGCAGCTTCTACAGGGCCGATGGCTACACCTTC
TRBJ2-7 | . | . | TRBV10-2 | CASSGHGYYEQYF | TGCGCCAGCAGTGGTCACGGGTACTACGAGCAGTACTTC
TRBJ1-4 | TRBD1 | few | TRBV20-1 | CSAKDRDEKLFF | TGCAGTGCTAAGGACAGGGATGAAAAACTGTTTTTT
TRBJ2-1 | TRBD1 | . | TRBV7-3 | CASSLSLPGQGAGEQFF | TGTGCCAGCAGCTTAAGCCTCCCGGGACAGGGGGCTGGGGAGCAGTTCTTC
TRBJ1-2 | . | . | TRBV4-2 | CASSQGDPGLGYTF | TGTGCCAGCAGCCAAGGGGATCCAGGGCTAGGCTACACCTTC
TRBJ2-2 | TRBD1 | . | TRBV24-1 | CATSEWDSTGELFF | TGTGCCACCAGTGAATGGGACAGTACCGGGGAGCTGTTTTTT
TRBJ2-7 | . | . | TRBV20-1 | CSARVFREAAYEQYF | TGCAGTGCTAGAGTATTTAGGGAGGCCGCCTACGAGCAGTACTTC
TRBJ1-1 | . | . | TRBV11-2 | CASSLDRGAIREAFF | TGTGCCAGCAGCTTAGATCGAGGGGCGATCCGTGAAGCTTTCTTT
TRBJ1-4 | . | . | TRBV23-1 | CASSHVSRDEKLFF | TGCGCCAGCAGTCATGTGAGCCGGGATGAAAAACTGTTTTTT
TRBJ1-2 | TRBD1 | . | TRBV3-1 | CASSPRGGQGERYGYTF | TGTGCCAGCAGCCCTCGGGGAGGACAGGGAGAGCGCTATGGCTACACCTTC
TRBJ2-5 | . | . | TRBV5-1 | CASSLEAGEQETQYF | TGCGCCAGCAGCTTGGAGGCAGGGGAACAAGAGACCCAGTACTTC
TRBJ2-5 | . | . | TRBV28 | CASSFRDLETQYF | TGTGCCAGCAGTTTCCGGGATTTGGAGACCCAGTACTTC
TRBJ2-7 | TRBD1 | . | TRBV28 | CASSVGSDRFGQYF | TGTGCCAGCAGTGTAGGGTCGGACAGGTTTGGTCAGTACTTC
TRBJ2-1 | TRBD2 | . | TRBV11-2 | CASSLEAGGAYNEQFF | TGTGCCAGCAGCTTAGAAGCGGGAGGTGCTTACAATGAGCAGTTCTTC
TRBJ2-7 | . | . | TRBV20-1 | CSARDEGGLHEQYF | TGCAGTGCTAGAGATGAAGGAGGGCTCCACGAGCAGTACTTC
TRBJ1-1 | TRBD1 | few | TRBV28 | CASRPYRGDLNTEAFF | TGTGCCAGCAGACCTTACAGGGGGGACCTGAACACTGAAGCTTTCTTT
TRBJ2-7 | . | few | TRBV12-3/TRBV12-4 | CASSTRDAGPSYEQYF | TGTGCCAGCAGTACCCGGGACGCAGGACCTTCCTACGAGCAGTACTTC
TRBJ2-7 | TRBD2 | . | TRBV28 | CASSFYRPRGRTSGYYEQYF | TGTGCCAGCAGTTTTTACCGCCCTCGAGGCCGGACTAGCGGTTACTACGAGCAGTACTTC
TRBJ2-4 | . | . | TRBV28 | CASSSQELAKNIQYF | TGTGCCAGCAGTTCCCAGGAGCTAGCCAAAAACATTCAGTACTTC
TRBJ2-7 | . | few | TRBV10-2 | CASSVGMKRDEQYF | TGCGCCAGCAGTGTGGGGATGAAACGGGACGAGCAGTACTTC
TRBJ2-7 | . | . | TRBV20-1 | CSAREVGGYEQYF | TGCAGTGCTAGAGAGGTAGGCGGCTACGAGCAGTACTTC
TRBJ2-4 | . | few | TRBV15 | CATTTSMLAKNIQYF | TGTGCCACTACTACTAGCATGTTGGCCAAAAACATTCAGTACTTC
TRBJ2-2 | . | . | TRBV7-9 | CASSGGRVDTGELFF | TGTGCCAGCAGCGGAGGGCGGGTGGACACCGGGGAGCTGTTTTTT
TRBJ2-7 | TRBD2 | . | TRBV28 | CASSETSGRNEQYF | TGTGCCAGCAGCGAAACTAGCGGGAGAAACGAGCAGTACTTC
TRBJ2-1 | TRBD2 | few | TRBV7-9 | CASSFLSGRPYNEQFF | TGTGCCAGCAGTTTCCTTAGCGGGAGGCCCTACAATGAGCAGTTCTTC
TRBJ1-5 | TRBD1 | . | TRBV7-3 | CASSKTGGNNQPQHF | TGTGCCAGCAGCAAGACAGGGGGGAACAATCAGCCCCAGCATTTT
TRBJ2-2 | . | few | TRBV6-6 | CASNLGLGSGELFF | TGTGCCAGCAACCTAGGGTTAGGGTCCGGGGAGCTGTTTTTT
TRBJ1-1 | . | few | TRBV18 | CASSPAAGEAFF | TGTGCCAGCTCACCTGCGGCGGGGGAAGCTTTCTTT
TRBJ1-1 | . | few | TRBV7-6 | CASSLDGLGAEAFF | TGTGCCAGCAGCTTAGATGGGTTAGGGGCTGAAGCTTTCTTT
TRBJ2-1 | TRBD2 | few | TRBV20-1 | CSARDLAGDSYNGQFF | TGCAGTGCTAGGGATTTAGCGGGAGACTCCTACAATGGGCAGTTCTTC
TRBJ2-5 | TRBD2 | few | TRBV5-4 | CASRTAGGSKTQYF | TGTGCCAGCAGGACAGCGGGAGGAAGTAAGACCCAGTACTTC
TRBJ2-2 | TRBD2 | few | TRBV2 | CASLRDYNTGELFF | TGTGCCAGCCTAAGGGACTATAACACCGGGGAGCTGTTTTTT
TRBJ2-3 | TRBD2 | . | TRBV11-2 | CASSVSGGPTDTQYF | TGTGCCAGCAGCGTATCGGGGGGGCCGACAGATACGCAGTATTTT
TRBJ2-7 | . | . | TRBV6-1 | CASSDEGLTYEQYF | TGTGCCAGCAGTGATGAAGGGTTAACCTACGAGCAGTACTTC
TRBJ1-2 | . | few | TRBV4-3 | CASSQAGRYGYTF | TGCGCCAGCAGCCAAGCAGGAAGGTATGGCTACACCTTC
TRBJ2-1 | TRBD2 | . | TRBV7-8 | CASSAGRAGVGRHNEQFF | TGTGCCAGCAGCGCAGGAAGAGCGGGAGTGGGCAGGCACAATGAGCAGTTCTTC
TRBJ1-4 | . | . | TRBV5-1 | CASSYIRGTNEKLFF | TGCGCCAGCAGCTATATCCGAGGGACTAATGAAAAACTGTTTTTT
TRBJ2-1 | TRBD1 | . | TRBV5-4 | CASSRTGVSSYNEQFF | TGTGCCAGCAGTCGCACAGGGGTTAGCTCCTACAATGAGCAGTTCTTC
TRBJ2-5 | . | . | TRBV27 | CASSLSSEQETQYF | TGTGCCAGCAGTTTATCGAGTGAACAAGAGACCCAGTACTTC